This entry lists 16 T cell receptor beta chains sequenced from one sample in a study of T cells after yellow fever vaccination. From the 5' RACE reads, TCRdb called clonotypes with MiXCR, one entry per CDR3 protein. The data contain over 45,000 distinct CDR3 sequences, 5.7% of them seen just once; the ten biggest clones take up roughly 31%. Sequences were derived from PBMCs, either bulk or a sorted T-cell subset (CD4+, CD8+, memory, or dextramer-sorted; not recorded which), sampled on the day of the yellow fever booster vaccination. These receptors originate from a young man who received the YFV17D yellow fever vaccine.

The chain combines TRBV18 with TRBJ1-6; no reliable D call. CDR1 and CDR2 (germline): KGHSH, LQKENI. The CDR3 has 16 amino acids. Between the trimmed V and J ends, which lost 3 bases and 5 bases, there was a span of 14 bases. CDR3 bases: TGTGCCAGCTCACCTAACCTGTCGACCGATAATTCACCCCTCCACTTT. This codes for CASSPNLSTDNSPLHF.

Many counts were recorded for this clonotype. CDR3 nucleotide sequence: TGTGCCAGCAGTTGGTCTAGACGGGACAATGAGCAGTTCTTC. Translating it yields CASSWSRRDNEQFF. The chain carries TRBV27 and TRBJ2-1; no firm D call. The V gene lost 4 bases and the J gene lost 5 bases, with 12 bases spanning the gap. This CDR3 spans 14 amino acids. Per germline, CDR1 MNHEY and CDR2 SMNVEV (reference sequence).

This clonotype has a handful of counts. CDR3 region: CASYRPGQGAYNEQFF. The DNA for the CDR3 is TGTGCCAGCTATCGACCGGGACAGGGAGCGTACAATGAGCAGTTCTTC. The rearrangement links TRBV5-4 to TRBJ2-1, with 9 bases that match TRBD1. V was pared by 7 bases and J by 4 bases, with 12 bases of the junction left unmatched. From germline, CDR1 is SGHNT and CDR2 YYREEE (reference sequence). This CDR3 has 16 residues.

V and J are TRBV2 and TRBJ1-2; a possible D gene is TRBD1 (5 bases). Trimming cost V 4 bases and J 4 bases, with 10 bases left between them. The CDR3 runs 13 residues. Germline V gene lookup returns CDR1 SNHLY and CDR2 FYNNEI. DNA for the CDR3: TGTGCCAGCAGTGCGGGGGGTGGCTATGGCTACACCTTC. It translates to CASSAGGGYGYTF.

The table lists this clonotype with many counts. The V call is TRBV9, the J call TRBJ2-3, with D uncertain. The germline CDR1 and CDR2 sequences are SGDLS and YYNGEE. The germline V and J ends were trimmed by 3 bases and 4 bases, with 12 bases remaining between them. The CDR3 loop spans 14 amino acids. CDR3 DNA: TGTGCCAGCAGCGATTCAGGAAGCGCAGATACGCAGTATTTT. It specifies CASSDSGSADTQYF. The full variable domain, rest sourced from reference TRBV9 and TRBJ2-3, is DSGVTQTPKHLITATGQRVTLRCSPRSGDLSVYWYQQSLDQGLQFLIQYYNGEERAKGNILERFSAQQFPDLHSELNLSSLELGDSALYFCASSDSGSADTQYFGPGTRLTVL.

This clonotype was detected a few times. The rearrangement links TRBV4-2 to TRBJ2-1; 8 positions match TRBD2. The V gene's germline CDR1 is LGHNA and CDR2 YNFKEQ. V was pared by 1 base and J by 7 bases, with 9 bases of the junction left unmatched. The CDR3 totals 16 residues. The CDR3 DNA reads TGTGCCAGCAGCCAAGGAGTCGGGGGGGCAGGGAATGAGCAGTTCTTC. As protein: CASSQGVGGAGNEQFF.

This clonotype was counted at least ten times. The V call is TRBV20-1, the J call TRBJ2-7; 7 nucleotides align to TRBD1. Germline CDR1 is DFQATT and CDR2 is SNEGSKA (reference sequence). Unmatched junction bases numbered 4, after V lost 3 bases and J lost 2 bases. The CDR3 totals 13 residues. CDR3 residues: CSASPGQTYEQYV. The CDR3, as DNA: TGCAGTGCTAGCCCGGGACAGACCTACGAGCAGTACGTC.

The CDR3 nucleotides read TGTGCCAGCAGCTTGTCAACCTTGAACACTGAAGCTTTCTTT. Protein sequence: CASSLSTLNTEAFF. The V call is TRBV7-2, the J call TRBJ1-1; no clear D gene. This CDR3 has 14 residues. Deletions cut 3 bases from V and 0 bases from J, with 8 bases between. The germline CDR1 and CDR2 sequences are SGHTA and FQGNSA.

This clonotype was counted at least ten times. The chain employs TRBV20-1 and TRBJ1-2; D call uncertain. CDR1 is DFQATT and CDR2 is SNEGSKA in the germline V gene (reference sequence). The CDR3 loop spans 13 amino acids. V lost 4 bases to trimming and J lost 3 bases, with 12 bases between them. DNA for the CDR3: TGCAGTGCTAAGGTTCTCGCGTACTATGGCTACACCTTC. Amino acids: CSAKVLAYYGYTF.

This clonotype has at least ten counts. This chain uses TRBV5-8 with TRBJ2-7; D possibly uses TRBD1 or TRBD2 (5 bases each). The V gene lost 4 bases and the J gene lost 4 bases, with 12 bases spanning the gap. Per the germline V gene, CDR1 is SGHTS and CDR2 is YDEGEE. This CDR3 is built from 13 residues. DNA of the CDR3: TGTGCCAGCAGCCCCGGGGCCAGGTACGAGCAGTACTTC. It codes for CASSPGARYEQYF.

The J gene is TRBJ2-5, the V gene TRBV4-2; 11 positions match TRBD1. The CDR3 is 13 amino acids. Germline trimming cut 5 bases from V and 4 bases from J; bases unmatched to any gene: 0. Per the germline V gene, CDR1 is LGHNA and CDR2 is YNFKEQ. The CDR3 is CASSGTGGETQYF. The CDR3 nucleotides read TGTGCCAGCAGCGGGACAGGGGGAGAGACCCAGTACTTC.

This chain's CDR3 is CASSKMGDGTGMNEQYV. CDR3 bases: TGTGCCAGCAGCAAAATGGGGGATGGGACAGGGATGAACGAGCAGTACGTC. The chain recombines TRBV21-1 with TRBJ2-7; the table gives TRBD1 as D, unverified against the DNA. TRBV21-1 is marked as a pseudogene. The CDR3 covers 17 residues.

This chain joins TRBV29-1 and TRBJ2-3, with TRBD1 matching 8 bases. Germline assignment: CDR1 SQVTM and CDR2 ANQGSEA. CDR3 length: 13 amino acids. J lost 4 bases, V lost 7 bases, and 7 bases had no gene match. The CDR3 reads CSGRQGWSDTQYF. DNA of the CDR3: TGCAGCGGACGACAGGGGTGGTCAGATACGCAGTATTTT.

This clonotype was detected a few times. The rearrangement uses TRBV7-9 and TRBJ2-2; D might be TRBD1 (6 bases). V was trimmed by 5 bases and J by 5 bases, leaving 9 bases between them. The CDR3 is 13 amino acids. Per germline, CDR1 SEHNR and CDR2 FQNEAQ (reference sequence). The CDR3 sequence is CASSGRGTGELFF. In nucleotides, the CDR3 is TGTGCCAGCAGCGGAAGGGGGACCGGGGAGCTGTTTTTT. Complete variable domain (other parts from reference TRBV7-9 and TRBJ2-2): DTGVSQNPRHKITKRGQNVTFRCDPISEHNRLYWYRQTLGQGPEFLTYFQNEAQLEKSRLLSDRFSAERPKGSFSTLEIQRTEQGDSAMYLCASSGRGTGELFFGEGSRLTVL.

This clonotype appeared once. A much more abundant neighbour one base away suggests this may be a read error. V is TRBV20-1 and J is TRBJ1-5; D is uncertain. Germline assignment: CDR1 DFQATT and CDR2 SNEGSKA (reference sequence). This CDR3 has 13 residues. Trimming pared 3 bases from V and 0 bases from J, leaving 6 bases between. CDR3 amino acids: CSARTYSNQPQHF. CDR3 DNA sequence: TGCAGTGCTAGGACATATAGCAATCAGCCCCAGCATTTT.

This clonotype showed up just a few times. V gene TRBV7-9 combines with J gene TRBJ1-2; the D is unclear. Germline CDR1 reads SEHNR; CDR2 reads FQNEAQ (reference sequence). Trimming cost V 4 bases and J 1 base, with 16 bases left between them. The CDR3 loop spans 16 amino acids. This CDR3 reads CASSSLTYELNYGYTF. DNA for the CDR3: TGTGCCAGCAGCTCCTTAACGTATGAACTTAACTATGGCTACACCTTC.